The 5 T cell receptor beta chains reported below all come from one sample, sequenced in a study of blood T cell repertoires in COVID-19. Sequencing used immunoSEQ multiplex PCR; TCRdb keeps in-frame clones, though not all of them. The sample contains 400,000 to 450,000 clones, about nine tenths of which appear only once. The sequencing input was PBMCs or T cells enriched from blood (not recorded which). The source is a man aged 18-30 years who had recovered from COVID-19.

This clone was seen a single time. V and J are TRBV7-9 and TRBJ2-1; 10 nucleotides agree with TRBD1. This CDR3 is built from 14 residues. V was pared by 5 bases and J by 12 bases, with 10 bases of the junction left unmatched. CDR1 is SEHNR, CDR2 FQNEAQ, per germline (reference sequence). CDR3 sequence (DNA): TGTGCCAGCAGCATAAACCGGGACAGGGGTTCGCAGTTCTTC. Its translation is CASSINRDRGSQFF.

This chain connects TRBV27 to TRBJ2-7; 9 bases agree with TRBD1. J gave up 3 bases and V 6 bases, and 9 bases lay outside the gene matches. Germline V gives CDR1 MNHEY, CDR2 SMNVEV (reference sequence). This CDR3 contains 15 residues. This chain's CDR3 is CASSLSGQGFYEQYF. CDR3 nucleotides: TGTGCCAGCAGCCTCTCGGGACAGGGATTCTACGAGCAGTACTTC.

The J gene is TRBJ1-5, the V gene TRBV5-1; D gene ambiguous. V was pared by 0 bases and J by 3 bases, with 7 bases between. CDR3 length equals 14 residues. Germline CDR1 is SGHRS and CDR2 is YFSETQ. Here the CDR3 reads CASSLAVSNQPQHF. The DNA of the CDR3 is TGCGCCAGCAGCTTGGCAGTTTCCAATCAGCCCCAGCATTTT.

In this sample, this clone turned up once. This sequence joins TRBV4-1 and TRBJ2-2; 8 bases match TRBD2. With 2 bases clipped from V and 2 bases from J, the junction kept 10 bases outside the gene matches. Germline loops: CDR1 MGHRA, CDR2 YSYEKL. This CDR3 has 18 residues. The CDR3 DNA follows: TGCGCCAGCAGCCAAAGAAAGTTGACTAGCGACAACACCGGGGAGCTGTTTTTT. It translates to CASSQRKLTSDNTGELFF.

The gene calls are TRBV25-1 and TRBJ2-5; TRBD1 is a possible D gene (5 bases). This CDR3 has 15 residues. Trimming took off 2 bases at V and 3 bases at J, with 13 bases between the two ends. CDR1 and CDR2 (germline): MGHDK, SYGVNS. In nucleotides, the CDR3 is TGTGCCAGCAGTGAAAAAGGGGTCAGGGAAGAGACCCAGTACTTC. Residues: CASSEKGVREETQYF.